This T cell receptor (beta chain) was recorded in a study of blood T cells in healthy people across ages. Whole-study findings and limits: Expanded clonotype changes were possibly confounded by unknown donor CMV status. Estimates of total diversity, which came from one million sequenced T cells, were considered to be underestimates.

CDR3 length: 14 amino acids. V gave up 10 bases and J gave up 11 bases, with 25 bases separating them. Germline V gene data show CDR1 as KGHDR and CDR2 as SFDVKD. Peripheral blood was drawn, about 9.7 milliliters per donor. Each sample yielded at least 6 million isolated PBMCs. It was with a sample-barcoded 5' primer and a J-beta primer mix that a second PCR of about 6 to 12 cycles was run. TCRdb passed the 5' RACE reads through MiXCR, listing each CDR3 protein once. The profile shows over a million distinct CDR3 sequences, 42% of them singletons. The sample holds a few counts of this clonotype. Antigen unknown.

Sequencing was carried out using blood. V and J are TRBV24-1 and TRBJ2-5; a possible D gene is TRBD2 (5 bases). This TCR was sampled from a woman between 18 and 30 years old in good health. For the CDR3, the DNA is TGTGCCACGCCGCTACTAGTTGATATCAATGAGCAGTACTTC. As protein: CATPLLVDINEQYF.